The 15 T cell receptor beta chains given below trace back to one sample, sequenced in a study of response to subunit inactivated influenza vaccine. TCRdb redid the calling of the RT-PCR reads with MiXCR, one entry per CDR3 protein. The table shows over 750,000 distinct CDR3 sequences, with 21% occurring only once. Specimen: PBMCs from blood, collected about 5 days after vaccination. These receptors all stem from a man aged 50-60 years who received an inactivated influenza vaccine.

The sample holds a few counts of this clonotype. This rearrangement joins TRBV30 to TRBJ1-6; D is ambiguous. The CDR3 totals 13 residues. V was trimmed by 2 bases and J by 3 bases, leaving 5 bases between them. Germline V gene sequence: CDR1 GTSNPN, CDR2 SVGIG (reference sequence). The CDR3 coding sequence is TGTGCCTGGAGTTACTACTATAATTCACCCCTCCACTTT. The encoded protein is CAWSYYYNSPLHF.

This clonotype occurred a few times. This sequence joins TRBV5-1 and TRBJ2-2; 8 positions agree with TRBD2. The CDR3 runs to 17 residues. Trimming took 0 bases from V and 3 from J; bases not matched to a gene: 7. Germline CDR1 reads SGHRS; CDR2 reads YFSETQ. The CDR3 here is CASSLGLASSHTGELFF. CDR3 in DNA: TGCGCCAGCAGCTTGGGACTAGCGTCGTCGCACACCGGGGAGCTGTTTTTT.

This clonotype appeared once. The gene calls are TRBV5-5 and TRBJ1-3; tentative D call: TRBD1 (6 bases). V lost 7 bases, J lost 3 bases, and 11 bases lay in between. Germline assignment: CDR1 SGHKS and CDR2 YYEKEE (reference sequence). This CDR3 contains 13 residues. CDR3 in amino acids: CASWDTDGNTIYF. CDR3 coding DNA: TGTGCCAGCTGGGACACCGATGGAAACACCATATATTTT. The full variable domain, in which reference TRBV5-5 and TRBJ1-3 provide the parts outside the CDR3, is DAGVTQSPTHLIKTRGQQVTLRCSPISGHKSVSWYQQVLGQGPQFIFQYYEKEERGRGNFPDRFSARQFPNYSSELNVNALLLGDSALYLCASWDTDGNTIYFGEGSWLTVV.

This clonotype was detected a few times. J is TRBJ2-3 and V is TRBV20-1; D is possibly TRBD2 (6 bases). The CDR3 spans 15 residues. V lost 5 bases to trimming and J lost 1 base, with 16 bases between them. From germline, CDR1 is DFQATT and CDR2 SNEGSKA (reference sequence). In DNA, the CDR3 is TGCAGTGCTGTTAGTCGGGCTAGCGGCACAGATACGCAGTATTTT. It specifies CSAVSRASGTDTQYF.

The rearrangement joins TRBV12-3 or TRBV12-4 to TRBJ2-7, with D perhaps TRBD2 (6 bases). This CDR3 has 15 amino acids. The V gene lost 3 bases and the J gene lost 2 bases, with 14 bases spanning the gap. CDR3 loop: CASSLEGPPAYEQYF. The CDR3 DNA reads TGTGCCAGCAGTTTGGAGGGGCCACCTGCCTACGAGCAGTACTTC.

This clonotype has a handful of counts. This chain links TRBV6-2 or TRBV6-3 with TRBJ2-7, with D tentatively TRBD2 (6 bases). The germline V and J ends were trimmed by 8 bases and 4 bases, with 18 bases remaining between them. This CDR3 is 14 amino acids long. From germline, CDR1 is MNHEY and CDR2 SVGEGT. CDR3 protein: CASGGDSALYEQYF. The CDR3, as DNA: TGTGCCAGCGGAGGGGACTCAGCCTTATACGAGCAGTACTTC.

V usage is TRBV7-9 and J usage is TRBJ2-1, with 7 positions matching TRBD2. The V segment lost 5 bases and the J segment 7 bases; nucleotides outside the gene matches: 8. Germline-derived CDR1 and CDR2 are SEHNR and FQNEAQ (reference sequence). The CDR3 runs 14 residues. Written as DNA, the CDR3 is TGTGCCAGCAGCCGCCGTGGGAGGGCAAATGAGCAGTTCTTC. The encoded protein is CASSRRGRANEQFF.

The gene calls are TRBV27 and TRBJ2-2; no reliable D call. V was cut by 5 bases and J by 1 base, with 5 bases left in between. CDR1 is MNHEY and CDR2 is SMNVEV in the germline V gene (reference sequence). CDR3 size: 13 residues. CDR3 DNA sequence: TGTGCCAGCAGTATGCAGAACACCGGGGAGCTGTTTTTT. Its translation is CASSMQNTGELFF.

This clonotype was counted many times. The rearrangement links TRBV6-5 to TRBJ2-1, with D possibly being TRBD1 or TRBD2 (5 bases each). Germline CDR1 and CDR2: MNHEY and SVGAGI. This CDR3 is built from 15 residues. V gave up 0 bases and J gave up 8 bases, with 14 bases separating them. The CDR3 DNA reads as TGTGCCAGCAGTTACTCGACGGGGCTTGGGTATGAGCAGTTCTTC. This translates into CASSYSTGLGYEQFF.

The V gene is TRBV29-1, the J gene TRBJ2-5; D uncertain. CDR3 length equals 17 residues. Germline CDR1 is SQVTM and CDR2 is ANQGSEA. Trimming left V 2 bases short and J 2 bases short, with 21 bases between. The CDR3 DNA sequence: TGCAGCGTTGAAACTTTTTTTGGCATAAGCTCTCAAGAGACCCAGTACTTC. Translation gives CSVETFFGISSQETQYF.

The chain is built from TRBV28 and TRBJ2-1, with 8 bases that match TRBD1. CDR1 is MDHEN and CDR2 is SYDVKM in the germline V gene. CDR3 length: 17 amino acids. J lost 1 base, V lost 4 bases, and 9 bases had no gene match. This chain's CDR3 is CASSSTTGAVSYNEQFF. DNA for the CDR3: TGTGCCAGCAGTTCGACGACAGGGGCGGTTTCCTACAATGAGCAGTTCTTC.

This clonotype was seen many times. This chain uses TRBV12-3 or TRBV12-4 with TRBJ2-1; D tentatively reads TRBD1 or TRBD2 (5 bases each). V lost 2 bases to trimming and J lost 10 bases, with 15 bases between them. This CDR3 has 14 residues. The CDR3 sequence is CASSLRTRREEQFF. In nucleotides, the CDR3 is TGTGCCAGCAGTTTACGGACTCGCAGGGAGGAGCAGTTCTTC.

This chain links TRBV11-2 with TRBJ2-1; 8 nucleotides agree with TRBD1. From germline, CDR1 is SGHAT and CDR2 FQNNGV. CDR3 length equals 16 residues. V gave up 1 base and J gave up 3 bases; unmatched junction bases: 5. The CDR3 nucleotides are TGTGCCAGCAGCTTAGTTTGGACAGGGTACTACAATGAGCAGTTCTTC. As protein: CASSLVWTGYYNEQFF.

This clonotype was counted a few times. The CDR3 sequence: CASSGLARNEQFF. The CDR3 nucleotides are TGTGCCAGCAGCGGTCTAGCGCGCAATGAGCAGTTCTTC. This chain uses TRBV2 with TRBJ2-1, with a tentative D call TRBD2 (6 bases). Trimming removed 6 bases from V and 6 bases from J, with 12 bases in between. The CDR3 length is 13 residues. Germline V gives CDR1 SNHLY, CDR2 FYNNEI.

This clonotype was counted only a few times. The CDR3 loop reads CASSLLTGLDTQYF. The DNA for the CDR3 is TGCGCCAGCAGCTTGTTAACAGGTCTGGATACGCAGTATTTT. The genes are TRBV5-1 and TRBJ2-3, with a weak D call TRBD1 (5 bases). Germline V lookup: CDR1 SGHRS, CDR2 YFSETQ. The CDR3 runs to 14 residues. Between the trimmed V and J ends, which lost 1 base and 6 bases, there was a span of 12 bases.